This TCR beta chain comes out of a study of T cell repertoires in cytomegalovirus infection. The overall study: CMV infection and matching HLA type were both indicated by public TCR beta signatures. Findings and limits, study-wide: Accumulated public TCR beta family frequency recognized individuals carrying CMV together with the relevant HLA. HLA-C-restricted CMV-specific TCR beta clonotypes were dominant in the ex vivo response.

This clonotype has at least ten counts. The target antigen is unknown. MiXCR was run by TCRdb on the reads, yielding one entry per CDR3 protein. The sample consists of about 490,000 distinct CDR3 sequences, approximately 17% of them appearing once. CDR1 is SNHLY and CDR2 is FYNNEI in the germline V gene. The CDR3 loop spans 16 amino acids. The J segment lost 2 bases and the V segment lost 7 bases, leaving 14 bases of the junction unmatched. J is TRBJ2-7 and V is TRBV2; 7 bases are shared with TRBD2. Sample: CD8+ T cells from PBMCs. This receptor was identified in a human donor in good health (CMV status not recorded). Some clones in this sample may be carry-over from other donors' samples. The CDR3 protein is CASTNPGGTTPYEQYF. Written as DNA, the CDR3 is TGTGCCAGCACCAACCCCGGCGGGACTACCCCCTACGAGCAGTACTTC.